A single TCR beta chain is shown here with its context. The antigen remains undetermined. Germline CDR1 MDHEN, CDR2 SYDVKM. CDR3 length: 13 residues. Trimming at V came to 7 bases and at J to 7 bases, leaving 2 bases not matched to a gene. The record originates from a study of T cell responses to AZD1222 COVID-19 vaccine. Overall study findings and caveats: Dominant CD4 TCR responses targeted spike regions 160-218 and 743-854.

The data were produced by immunoSEQ multiplex PCR, yet TCRdb's version contains in-frame clones alone and is incomplete. The sample lists under 150,000 clones; around 92% were seen once. This chain joins TRBV28 and TRBJ1-6; 9 bases are a match to TRBD1. This receptor was taken from an adult in good health. The source was peripheral blood, collected on day 0 of AZD1222 vaccination. The CDR3 DNA reads TGTGCCAGCAAAGACAGGGGGAATTCACCCCTCCACTTT. Translation gives CASKDRGNSPLHF. Filled out from reference TRBV28 and TRBJ1-6, the complete variable domain reads DVKVTQSSRYLVKRTGEKVFLECVQDMDHENMFWYRQDPGLGLRLIYFSYDVKMKEKGDIPEGYSVSREKKERFSLILESASTNQTSMYLCASKDRGNSPLHFGNGTRLTVT.